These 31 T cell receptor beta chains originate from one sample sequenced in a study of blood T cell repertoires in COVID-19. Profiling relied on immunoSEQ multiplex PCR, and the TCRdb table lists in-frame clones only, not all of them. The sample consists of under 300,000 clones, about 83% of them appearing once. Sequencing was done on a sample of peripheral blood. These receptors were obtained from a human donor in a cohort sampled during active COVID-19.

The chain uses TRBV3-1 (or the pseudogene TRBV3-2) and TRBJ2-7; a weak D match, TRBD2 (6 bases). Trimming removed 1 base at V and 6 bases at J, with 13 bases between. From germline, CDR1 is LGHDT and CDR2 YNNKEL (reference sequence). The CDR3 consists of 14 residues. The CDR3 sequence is CASSQGRERGEQYF. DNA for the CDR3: TGTGCCAGCAGCCAAGGGCGGGAACGGGGCGAGCAGTACTTC.

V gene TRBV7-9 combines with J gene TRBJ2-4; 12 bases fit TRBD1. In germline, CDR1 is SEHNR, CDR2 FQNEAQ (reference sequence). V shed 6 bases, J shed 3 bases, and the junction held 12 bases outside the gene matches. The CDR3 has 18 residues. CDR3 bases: TGTGCCAGCAGTTACTACTCCGGGACAGGGGGCTTCAAAAACATTCAGTACTTC. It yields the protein CASSYYSGTGGFKNIQYF.

DNA for the CDR3: TGTGCCAGCAGCGGCTACATCCGGGGGAGAGGGCCAAACATTCAGTACTTC. This gives the protein CASSGYIRGRGPNIQYF. V gene TRBV9 combines with J gene TRBJ2-4, with D perhaps TRBD2 (6 bases). Trimming pared 3 bases from V and 6 bases from J, leaving 22 bases between. Per germline, CDR1 SGDLS and CDR2 YYNGEE. The CDR3 spans 17 residues.

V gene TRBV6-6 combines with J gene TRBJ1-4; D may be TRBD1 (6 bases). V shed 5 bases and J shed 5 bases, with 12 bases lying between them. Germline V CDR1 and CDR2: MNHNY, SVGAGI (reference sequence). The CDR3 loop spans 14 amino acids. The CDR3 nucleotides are TGTGCCAGCAGTAACCGACAGGAGAATGAAAAACTGTTTTTT. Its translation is CASSNRQENEKLFF.

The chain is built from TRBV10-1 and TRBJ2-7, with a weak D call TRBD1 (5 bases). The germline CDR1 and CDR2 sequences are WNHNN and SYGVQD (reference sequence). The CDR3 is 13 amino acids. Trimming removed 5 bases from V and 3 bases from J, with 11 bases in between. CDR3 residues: CASSQGLHYEQYF. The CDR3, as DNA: TGCGCCAGCAGTCAGGGTTTACACTACGAGCAGTACTTC.

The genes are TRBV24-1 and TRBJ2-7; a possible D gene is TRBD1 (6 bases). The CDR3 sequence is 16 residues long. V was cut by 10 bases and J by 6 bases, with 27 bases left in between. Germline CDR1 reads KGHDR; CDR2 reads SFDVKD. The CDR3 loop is CATSSYLRDNPFEQYF. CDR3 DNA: TGTGCCACGAGCTCATATCTCCGGGACAACCCTTTCGAGCAGTACTTC.

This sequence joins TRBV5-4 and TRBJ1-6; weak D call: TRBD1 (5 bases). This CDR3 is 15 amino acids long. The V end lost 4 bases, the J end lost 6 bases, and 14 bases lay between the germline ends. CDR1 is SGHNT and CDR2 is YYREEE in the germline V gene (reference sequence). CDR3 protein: CASSRAGRLNSPLHF. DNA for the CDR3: TGTGCCAGCAGCCGGGCGGGACGGCTTAATTCACCCCTCCACTTT.

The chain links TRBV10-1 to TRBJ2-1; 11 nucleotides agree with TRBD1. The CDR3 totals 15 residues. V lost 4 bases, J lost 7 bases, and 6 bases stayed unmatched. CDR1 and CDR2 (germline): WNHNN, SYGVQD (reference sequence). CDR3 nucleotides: TGCGCCAGCAGTGCTCCGGGACAGGGGGAAAATGAGCAGTTCTTC. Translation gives CASSAPGQGENEQFF.

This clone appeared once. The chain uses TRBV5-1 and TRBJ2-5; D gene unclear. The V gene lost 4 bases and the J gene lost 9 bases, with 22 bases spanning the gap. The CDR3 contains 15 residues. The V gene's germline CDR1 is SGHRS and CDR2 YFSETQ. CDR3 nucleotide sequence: TGCGCCAGCAGCGAAACAAGAGGAGACGTAAGGCCCCAGTACTTC. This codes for CASSETRGDVRPQYF.

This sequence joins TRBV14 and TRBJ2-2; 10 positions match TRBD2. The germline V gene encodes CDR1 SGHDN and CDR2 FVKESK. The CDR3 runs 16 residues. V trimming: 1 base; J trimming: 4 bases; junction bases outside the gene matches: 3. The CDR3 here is CASSQASGGATGELFF. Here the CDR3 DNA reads TGTGCCAGCAGCCAAGCAAGCGGGGGGGCCACCGGGGAGCTGTTTTTT.

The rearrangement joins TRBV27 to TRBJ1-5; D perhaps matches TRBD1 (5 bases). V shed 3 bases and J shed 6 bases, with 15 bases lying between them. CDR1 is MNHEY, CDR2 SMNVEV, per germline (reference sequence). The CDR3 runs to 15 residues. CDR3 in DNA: TGTGCCAGCAGTTTGGCAGGGTTACTGGGTCAGCCCCAGCATTTT. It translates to CASSLAGLLGQPQHF.

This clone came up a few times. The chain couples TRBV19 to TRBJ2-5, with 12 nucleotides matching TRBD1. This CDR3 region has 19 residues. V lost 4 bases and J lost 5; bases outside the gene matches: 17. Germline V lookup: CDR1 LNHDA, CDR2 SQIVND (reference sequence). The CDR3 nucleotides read TGTGCCAGTAGTAAGGCCCCCCCAACCGGGACAGGGGGCGGCGAGACCCAGTACTTC. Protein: CASSKAPPTGTGGGETQYF.

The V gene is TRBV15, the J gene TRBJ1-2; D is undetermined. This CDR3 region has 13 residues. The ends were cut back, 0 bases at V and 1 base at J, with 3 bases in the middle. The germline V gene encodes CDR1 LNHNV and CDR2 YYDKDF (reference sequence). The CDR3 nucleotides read TGTGCCACCAGCAGAGAATATAACTATGGCTACACCTTC. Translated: CATSREYNYGYTF.

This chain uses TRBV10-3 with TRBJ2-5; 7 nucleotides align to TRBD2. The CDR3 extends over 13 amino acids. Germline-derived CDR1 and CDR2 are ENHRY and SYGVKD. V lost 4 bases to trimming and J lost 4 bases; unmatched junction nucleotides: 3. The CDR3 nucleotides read TGTGCCATCAGTGGGGAGGGTGTAGAGACCCAGTACTTC. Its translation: CAISGEGVETQYF.

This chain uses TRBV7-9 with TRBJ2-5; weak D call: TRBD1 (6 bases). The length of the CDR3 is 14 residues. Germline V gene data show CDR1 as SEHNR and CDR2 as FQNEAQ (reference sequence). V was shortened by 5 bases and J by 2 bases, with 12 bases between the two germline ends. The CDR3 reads CASSPDSLQETQYF. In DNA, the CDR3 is TGTGCCAGCAGCCCGGACAGCCTACAAGAGACCCAGTACTTC.

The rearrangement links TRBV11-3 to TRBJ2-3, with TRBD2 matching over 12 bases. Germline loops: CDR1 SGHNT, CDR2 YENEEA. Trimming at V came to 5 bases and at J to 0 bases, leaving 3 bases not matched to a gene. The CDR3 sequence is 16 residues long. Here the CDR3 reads CASSPGTSGSTDTQYF. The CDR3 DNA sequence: TGTGCCAGCAGCCCAGGGACTAGCGGGAGCACAGATACGCAGTATTTT.

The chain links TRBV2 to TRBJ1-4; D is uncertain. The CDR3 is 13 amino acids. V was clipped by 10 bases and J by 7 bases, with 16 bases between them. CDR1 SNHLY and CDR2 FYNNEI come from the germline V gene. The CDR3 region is CATRRSAGEKLFF. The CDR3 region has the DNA TGTGCCACCCGAAGGTCAGCAGGTGAAAAACTGTTTTTT. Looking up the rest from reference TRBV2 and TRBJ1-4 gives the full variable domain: EPEVTQTPSHQVTQMGQEVILRCVPISNHLYFYWYRQILGQKVEFLVSFYNNEISEKSEIFDDQFSVERPDGSNFTLKIRSTKLEDSAMYFCATRRSAGEKLFFGSGTQLSVL.

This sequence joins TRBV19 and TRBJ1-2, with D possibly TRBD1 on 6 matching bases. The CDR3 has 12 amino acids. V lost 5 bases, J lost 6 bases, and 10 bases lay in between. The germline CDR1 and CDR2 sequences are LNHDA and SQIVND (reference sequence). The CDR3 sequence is CASSPRTDGYTF. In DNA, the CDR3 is TGTGCCAGTAGTCCTCGGACAGATGGCTACACCTTC.

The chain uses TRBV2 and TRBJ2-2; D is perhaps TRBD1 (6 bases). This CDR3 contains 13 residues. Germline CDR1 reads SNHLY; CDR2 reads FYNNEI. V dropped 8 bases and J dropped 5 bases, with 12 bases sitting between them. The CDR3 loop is CASSTGNTGELFF. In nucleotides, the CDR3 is TGTGCCAGCTCTACAGGGAATACCGGGGAGCTGTTTTTT.

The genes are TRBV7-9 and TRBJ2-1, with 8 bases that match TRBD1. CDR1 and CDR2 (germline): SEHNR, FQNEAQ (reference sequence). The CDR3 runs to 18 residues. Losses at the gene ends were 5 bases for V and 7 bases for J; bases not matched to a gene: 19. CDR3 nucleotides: TGTGCCAGCAGCGCGCCTATCGAGGGGCAGGGGGCGCTTAATGAGCAGTTCTTC. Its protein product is CASSAPIEGQGALNEQFF.

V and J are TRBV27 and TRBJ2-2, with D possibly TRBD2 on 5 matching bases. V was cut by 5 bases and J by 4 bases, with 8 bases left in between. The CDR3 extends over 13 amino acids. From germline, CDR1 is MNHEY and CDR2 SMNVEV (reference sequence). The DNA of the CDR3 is TGTGCCAGCAGTGTCACTAGCACCGGGGAGCTGTTTTTT. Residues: CASSVTSTGELFF.

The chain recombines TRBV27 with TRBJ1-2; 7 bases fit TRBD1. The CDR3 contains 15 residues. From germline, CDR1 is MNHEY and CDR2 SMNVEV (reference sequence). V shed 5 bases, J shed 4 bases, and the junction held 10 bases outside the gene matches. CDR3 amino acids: CASSTRDRALYGYTF. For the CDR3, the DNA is TGTGCCAGCAGTACCCGCGACAGGGCCCTCTATGGCTACACCTTC.

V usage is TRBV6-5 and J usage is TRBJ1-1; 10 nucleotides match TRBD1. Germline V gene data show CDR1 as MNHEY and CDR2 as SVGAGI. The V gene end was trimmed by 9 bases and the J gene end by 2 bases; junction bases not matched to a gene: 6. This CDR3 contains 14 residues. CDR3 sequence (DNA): TGTGCCAGTCACGACAGGGGGCTAAACACTGAAGCTTTCTTT. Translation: CASHDRGLNTEAFF.

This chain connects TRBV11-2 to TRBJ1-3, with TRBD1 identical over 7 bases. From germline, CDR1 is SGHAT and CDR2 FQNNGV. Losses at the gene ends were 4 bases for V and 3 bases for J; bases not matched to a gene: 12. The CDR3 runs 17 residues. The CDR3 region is CASSSLLRGRGGNTIYF. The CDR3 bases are TGTGCCAGCAGCTCTCTGTTGAGGGGGCGCGGTGGAAACACCATATATTTT.

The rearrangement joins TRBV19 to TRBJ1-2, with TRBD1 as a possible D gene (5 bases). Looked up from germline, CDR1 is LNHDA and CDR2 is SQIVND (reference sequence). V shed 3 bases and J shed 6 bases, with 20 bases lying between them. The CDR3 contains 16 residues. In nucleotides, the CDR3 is TGTGCCAGTAGTATTAACCAGGGTACTATTATTGATGGCTACACCTTC. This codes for CASSINQGTIIDGYTF.

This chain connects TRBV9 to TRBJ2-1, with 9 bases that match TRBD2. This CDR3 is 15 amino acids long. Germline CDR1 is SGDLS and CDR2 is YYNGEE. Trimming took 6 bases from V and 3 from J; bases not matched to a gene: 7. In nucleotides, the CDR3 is TGTGCCAGCACACGCGGGCGGGAGGGCTACAATGAGCAGTTCTTC. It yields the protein CASTRGREGYNEQFF. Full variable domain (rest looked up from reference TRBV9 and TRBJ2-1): DSGVTQTPKHLITATGQRVTLRCSPRSGDLSVYWYQQSLDQGLQFLIQYYNGEERAKGNILERFSAQQFPDLHSELNLSSLELGDSALYFCASTRGREGYNEQFFGPGTRLTVL.

The CDR3 spells CASRATEAEAFF. CDR3 DNA sequence: TGTGCCAGCAGGGCGACCGAGGCTGAAGCTTTCTTT. V gene TRBV6-6 combines with J gene TRBJ1-1, with D uncertain. The CDR3 covers 12 residues. CDR1 and CDR2 (germline): MNHNY, SVGAGI (reference sequence). Trimming left V 6 bases short and J 6 bases short, with 11 bases between.

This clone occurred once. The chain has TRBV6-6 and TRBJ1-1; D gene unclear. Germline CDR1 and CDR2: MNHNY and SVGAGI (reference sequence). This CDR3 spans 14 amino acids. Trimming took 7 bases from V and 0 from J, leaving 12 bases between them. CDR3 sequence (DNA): TGTGCCAGCAACGGAGGCCTTATGAACACTGAAGCTTTCTTT. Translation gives CASNGGLMNTEAFF.

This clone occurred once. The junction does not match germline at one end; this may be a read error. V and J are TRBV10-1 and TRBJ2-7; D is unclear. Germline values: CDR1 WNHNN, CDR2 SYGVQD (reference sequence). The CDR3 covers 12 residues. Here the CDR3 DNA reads TGCGCCAGCGGTGACACATCCTACGAGCAGTACTTC. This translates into CASGDTSYEQYF.

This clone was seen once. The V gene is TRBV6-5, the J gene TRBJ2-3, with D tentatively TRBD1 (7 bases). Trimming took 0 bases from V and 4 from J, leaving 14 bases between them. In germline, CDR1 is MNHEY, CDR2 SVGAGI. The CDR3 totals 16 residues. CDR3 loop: CASSYSGGGEADTQYF. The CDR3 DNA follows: TGTGCCAGCAGTTACTCAGGAGGGGGCGAAGCAGATACGCAGTATTTT.

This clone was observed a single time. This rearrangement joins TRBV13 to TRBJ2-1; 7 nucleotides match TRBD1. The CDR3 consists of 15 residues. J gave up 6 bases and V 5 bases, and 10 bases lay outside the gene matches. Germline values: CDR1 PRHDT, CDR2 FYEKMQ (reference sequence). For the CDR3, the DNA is TGTGCCAGCAGCCTACGACAGGGAACGGGCAATGAGCAGTTCTTC. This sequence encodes CASSLRQGTGNEQFF.